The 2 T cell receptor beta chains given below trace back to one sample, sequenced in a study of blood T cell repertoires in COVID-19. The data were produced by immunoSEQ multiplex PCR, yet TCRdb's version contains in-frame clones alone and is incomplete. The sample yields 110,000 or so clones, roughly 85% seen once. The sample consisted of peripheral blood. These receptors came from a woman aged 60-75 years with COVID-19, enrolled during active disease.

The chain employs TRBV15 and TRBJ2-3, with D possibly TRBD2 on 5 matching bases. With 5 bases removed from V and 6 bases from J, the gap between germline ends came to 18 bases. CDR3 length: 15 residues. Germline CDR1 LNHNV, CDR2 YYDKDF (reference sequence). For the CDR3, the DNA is TGTGCCACCAGCCCTACGGGGAGTTATTCCGATACGCAGTATTTT. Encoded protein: CATSPTGSYSDTQYF.

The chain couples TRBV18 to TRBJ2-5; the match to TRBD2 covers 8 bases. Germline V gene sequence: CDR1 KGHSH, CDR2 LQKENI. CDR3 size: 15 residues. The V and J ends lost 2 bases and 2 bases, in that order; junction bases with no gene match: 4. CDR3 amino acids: CASSPTAGAQETQYF. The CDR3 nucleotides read TGTGCCAGCTCACCAACAGCGGGGGCTCAAGAGACCCAGTACTTC.